This T cell receptor beta chain derives from a study of human T cells and chemical hapten exposure. Stated time point: patch test 1, 2 weeks after DPC sensitization. Treatment in this sample: therapeutic diphenylcyclopropenone sensitization with weekly scalp DPC. Each patch-test visit's blood sample preceded patch application. The study drew its donors from alopecia patients who were 18 to 70 years old and suitable for DPC. The study extracted total RNA from unfractionated whole blood. The authors' processing: Sequenced samples showed a median of around 100,000 TCRs each, with counts running from around 24,000 to 710,000. TCRdb ran MiXCR on the RACE reads and lists one entry per CDR3 protein. TCRdb, rather than the study authors, made the V and J calls. The repertoire has roughly 180,000 distinct CDR3 sequences, more than 20% of them found once; the top ten carry 6% to 8%. CDR1 is ENHRY and CDR2 is SYGVKD in the germline V gene. The length of the CDR3 is 16 residues. V lost 6 bases, J lost 0 bases, and 16 bases lay in between.

This TCR was sampled from a woman aged 50 to 65 with alopecia areata. Some clones in this sample may be carry-over from other donors' samples. This specimen was whole blood, taken in connection with sensitization to the hapten diphenylcyclopropenone (DPC). The V call is TRBV10-3, the J call TRBJ2-3; tentatively, D is TRBD2 (5 bases). The CDR3 here is CAIRSHWRNSTDTQYF. The CDR3 DNA follows: TGTGCCATCAGATCACACTGGAGGAATAGCACAGATACGCAGTATTTT.